The source of this TCR beta chain is a study of cytomegalovirus exposure and HLA in healthy donors. Study observations and caveats: Most likely, a cluster of highly shared sequence variants arose as a sequencing artifact. According to a later analysis, donors in an Asian-associated ancestry cluster reportedly had fewer N-insertions than the roughly 660-donor mean.

To note about this clone: The antigen remains undetermined.

60 Vbeta and 13 Jbeta primers were used in PCR. Sequencing used immunoSEQ multiplex PCR; TCRdb keeps in-frame clones, though not all of them. The profile covers about 190,000 clones, with around 85% appearing a single time and 1% taken by the ten largest. The CDR3 covers 13 residues. The V gene lost 5 bases and the J gene lost 5 bases, with 10 bases spanning the gap. Germline V gene lookup returns CDR1 SQVTM and CDR2 ANQGSEA. The gene calls are TRBV29-1 and TRBJ2-6, with D unresolved. The sequenced sample was PBMCs. The receptor's source is a boy younger than 10 in good health and CMV-seronegative. CDR3 in DNA: TGCAGCGTTACGGGTCTCTGGGCCAACGTCCTGACTTTC. It codes for CSVTGLWANVLTF.